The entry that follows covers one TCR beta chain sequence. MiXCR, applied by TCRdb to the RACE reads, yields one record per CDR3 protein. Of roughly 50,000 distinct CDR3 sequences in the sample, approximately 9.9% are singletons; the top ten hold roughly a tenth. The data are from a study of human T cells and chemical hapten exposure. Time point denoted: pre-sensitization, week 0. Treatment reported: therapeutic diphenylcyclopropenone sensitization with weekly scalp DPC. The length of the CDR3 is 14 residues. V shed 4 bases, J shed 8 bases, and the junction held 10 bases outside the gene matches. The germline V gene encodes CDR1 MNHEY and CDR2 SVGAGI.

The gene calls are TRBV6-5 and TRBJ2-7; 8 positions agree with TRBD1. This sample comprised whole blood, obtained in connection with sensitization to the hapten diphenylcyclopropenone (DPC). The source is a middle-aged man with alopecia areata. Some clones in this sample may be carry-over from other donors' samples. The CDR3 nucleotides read TGTGCCAGCAGTTCAGACAGGGGTCTAATAAAGCAGTACTTC. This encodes CASSSDRGLIKQYF.